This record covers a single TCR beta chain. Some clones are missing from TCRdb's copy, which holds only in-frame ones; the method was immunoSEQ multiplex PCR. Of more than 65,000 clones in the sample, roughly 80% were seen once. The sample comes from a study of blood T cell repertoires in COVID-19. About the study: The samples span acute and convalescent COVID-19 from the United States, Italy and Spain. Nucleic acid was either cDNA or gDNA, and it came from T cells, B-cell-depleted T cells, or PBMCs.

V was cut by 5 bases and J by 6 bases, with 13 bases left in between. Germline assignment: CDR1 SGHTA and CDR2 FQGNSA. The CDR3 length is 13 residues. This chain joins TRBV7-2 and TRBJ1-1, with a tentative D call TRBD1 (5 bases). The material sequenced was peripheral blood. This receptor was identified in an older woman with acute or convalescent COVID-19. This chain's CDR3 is CASSKQVRAEAFF. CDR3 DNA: TGTGCCAGCAGCAAACAGGTTCGCGCTGAAGCTTTCTTT.